This T cell receptor (beta chain) is drawn from a study of blood T cell repertoires in COVID-19. Study overall: Sources were T cells, B-cell-depleted T cells, or PBMCs; the material itself was cDNA or gDNA.

CDR3 length equals 14 residues. The V and J ends lost 0 bases and 8 bases respectively, with 14 bases between them. Germline V gene lookup returns CDR1 SQVTM and CDR2 ANQGSEA. Original processing notes: The authors estimated nucleated cell counts from reference gene primer amplification. Sequenced by immunoSEQ multiplex PCR; TCRdb stores in-frame clones only, minus some. For V, J and clone size, that table is used; D and trimming come from the DNA. The table lists about 87,000 clones, around 86% of them singletons. This chain connects TRBV29-1 to TRBJ2-1; perhaps TRBD1 as D (5 bases). Sequenced material: peripheral blood. The source is a woman aged 65 to 85 with acute or convalescent COVID-19. CDR3 protein: CSVEDWIGVDEQFF. In DNA form, the CDR3 reads TGCAGCGTTGAAGATTGGATAGGGGTAGATGAGCAGTTCTTC.